This paragraph reports one TCR beta chain. What it recognizes is unknown. This entry comes from a study of identifying expanded T cells in peripheral blood. Overall study findings and caveats: Variance in clone template counts between roughly 2-week samples significantly increased with total template count across all healthy donors.

Method: immunoSEQ multiplex PCR; TCRdb's copy keeps in-frame clones and lacks some. The data contain 50,000 to 75,000 clones, over 75% of them singletons. Trimming at V came to 3 bases and at J to 6 bases, leaving 9 bases not matched to a gene. Germline CDR1 and CDR2: SGHVS and FNYEAQ. CDR3 length equals 15 residues. The TCR comes from a person aged 18 to 69 in good health. The rearrangement uses TRBV7-6 and TRBJ1-1; 8 bases agree with TRBD1. Material: blood. This chain's CDR3 is CASSLSTGESAEAFF. The CDR3 DNA follows: TGTGCCAGCAGCTTGTCGACAGGGGAGTCCGCTGAAGCTTTCTTT.